These 24 T cell receptor beta chains came from one sample sequenced in a study of blood T cell repertoires in COVID-19. Sequencing was performed with immunoSEQ multiplex PCR; in TCRdb, only in-frame clones are kept and a portion is missing. Of about 15,000 clones in the sample, approximately 91% are singletons; the top ten hold 20% to 25%. Sample: peripheral blood. The receptors here all came from a man aged 55-75 years with acute or convalescent COVID-19.

The rearrangement joins TRBV10-2 to TRBJ2-3; 10 bases match TRBD2. Germline values: CDR1 WSHSY, CDR2 SAAADI. V lost 4 bases, J lost 6 bases, and 4 bases stayed unmatched. The CDR3 is 14 residues long. The DNA for the CDR3 is TGCGCCAGCAGTGTTGGAGCGGGGGGGGATACGCAGTATTTT. Translating it yields CASSVGAGGDTQYF.

This chain uses TRBV28 with TRBJ2-1, with unresolved D. Germline CDR1 reads MDHEN; CDR2 reads SYDVKM. The CDR3 covers 15 residues. The V end was cut by 5 bases, the J end by 1 base, with 12 bases between. The CDR3 loop is CASSPKIQSYNEQFF. In DNA form, the CDR3 reads TGTGCCAGCAGTCCAAAAATCCAATCCTACAATGAGCAGTTCTTC.

This clone was found a few times. The V call is TRBV28, the J call TRBJ2-7; 7 nucleotides line up with TRBD2. Germline CDR1 reads MDHEN; CDR2 reads SYDVKM. Trimming took 8 bases from V and 3 from J; bases not matched to a gene: 1. This CDR3 region has 11 residues. The CDR3 region has the DNA TGTGCCAGCGGGAGGGTCTACGAGCAGTACTTC. Protein sequence: CASGRVYEQYF.

This chain joins TRBV7-9 and TRBJ2-2; 8 bases align to TRBD1. This CDR3 is built from 14 residues. Trimming removed 4 bases from V and 4 bases from J; junction bases left unmatched: 2. Germline lookup yields CDR1 SEHNR and CDR2 FQNEAQ (reference sequence). CDR3 bases: TGTGCCAGCAGCTCCCAGGGGGCCACCGGGGAGCTGTTTTTT. As protein: CASSSQGATGELFF.

V gene TRBV29-1 combines with J gene TRBJ1-2, with D tentatively TRBD1 (6 bases). The CDR3 has 11 residues. Trimming pared 7 bases from V and 6 bases from J, leaving 12 bases between. The germline gives CDR1 SQVTM, CDR2 ANQGSEA. The CDR3 spells CSGYRENGYTF. The CDR3 region has the DNA TGCAGCGGTTACAGGGAGAATGGCTACACCTTC.

The chain combines TRBV7-2 with TRBJ1-2; TRBD1 agrees at 11 bases. This CDR3 is built from 14 residues. V gave up 4 bases and J gave up 4 bases; unmatched junction bases: 2. Per the germline V gene, CDR1 is SGHTA and CDR2 is FQGNSA. The CDR3 DNA is TGTGCCAGCAGCTCGGACAGGGGGCCCTATGGCTACACCTTC. It translates to CASSSDRGPYGYTF.

The CDR3 coding sequence is TGTGCCAGTAGTGTGCAGGGGGATTCACCCCTCCACTTT. Encoded protein: CASSVQGDSPLHF. This sequence joins TRBV19 and TRBJ1-6, with 7 bases that match TRBD1. The V gene's germline CDR1 is LNHDA and CDR2 SQIVND (reference sequence). This CDR3 has 13 residues. Losses at the gene ends were 5 bases for V and 8 bases for J; bases not matched to a gene: 3.

This chain connects TRBV7-9 to TRBJ1-3; no clear D gene. Germline V gene data show CDR1 as SEHNR and CDR2 as FQNEAQ (reference sequence). The CDR3 is 15 residues long. Trimming shortened V by 5 bases and J by 4 bases, and 15 bases separated the two germline ends. CDR3 sequence: CASSTAPGTGNTIYF. DNA of the CDR3: TGTGCCAGCAGCACCGCCCCCGGTACCGGAAACACCATATATTTT.

V gene TRBV9 combines with J gene TRBJ2-1; D might be TRBD1 (5 bases). This CDR3 is 14 amino acids long. CDR1 SGDLS and CDR2 YYNGEE come from the germline V gene. Trimming left V 2 bases short and J 7 bases short, with 13 bases between. Here the CDR3 reads CASSVGAGKNEQFF. The CDR3 DNA reads TGTGCCAGCAGCGTTGGGGCAGGGAAGAATGAGCAGTTCTTC. The full variable domain, completed using reference TRBV9 and TRBJ2-1, is DSGVTQTPKHLITATGQRVTLRCSPRSGDLSVYWYQQSLDQGLQFLIQYYNGEERAKGNILERFSAQQFPDLHSELNLSSLELGDSALYFCASSVGAGKNEQFFGPGTRLTVL.

The chain joins TRBV9 to TRBJ1-5; perhaps TRBD1 as D (5 bases). V lost 1 base and J lost 5, with 10 bases in between. Germline assignment: CDR1 SGDLS and CDR2 YYNGEE. There are 14 residues in the CDR3. Here the CDR3 reads CASSVNGGDQPQHF. The CDR3 bases are TGTGCCAGCAGCGTAAATGGAGGGGATCAGCCCCAGCATTTT. Filled out from reference TRBV9 and TRBJ1-5, the complete variable domain reads DSGVTQTPKHLITATGQRVTLRCSPRSGDLSVYWYQQSLDQGLQFLIQYYNGEERAKGNILERFSAQQFPDLHSELNLSSLELGDSALYFCASSVNGGDQPQHFGDGTRLSIL.

This clone came up once. V usage is TRBV2 and J usage is TRBJ2-3, with D unresolved. This CDR3 contains 14 residues. V shed 0 bases and J shed 0 bases, with 4 bases lying between them. Germline V gene sequence: CDR1 SNHLY, CDR2 FYNNEI. CDR3 protein: CASSEAVSTDTQYF. The CDR3 DNA is TGTGCCAGCAGTGAAGCCGTTAGCACAGATACGCAGTATTTT.

This chain joins TRBV6-2 or TRBV6-3 and TRBJ2-5; D uncertain. The germline CDR1 and CDR2 sequences are MNHEY and SVGEGT. The length of the CDR3 is 12 residues. V lost 5 bases, J lost 1 base, and 5 bases lay in between. CDR3 residues: CASSASQETQYF. The CDR3 region has the DNA TGTGCCAGCAGTGCGTCCCAAGAGACCCAGTACTTC.

The rearrangement joins TRBV6-5 to TRBJ1-5; no clear D. Germline CDR1 is MNHEY and CDR2 is SVGAGI. V dropped 6 bases and J dropped 4 bases, with 10 bases sitting between them. The CDR3 spans 13 residues. CDR3 sequence reads: CASSTDWNQPQHF. CDR3 nucleotide sequence: TGTGCCAGCAGCACGGACTGGAATCAGCCCCAGCATTTT.

The chain carries TRBV28 and TRBJ2-5; a possible D gene is TRBD2 (5 bases). The CDR3 is 13 residues long. Between the trimmed V and J ends, which lost 8 bases and 4 bases, there was a span of 14 bases. CDR1 is MDHEN and CDR2 is SYDVKM in the germline V gene. CDR3 DNA: TGTGCCAGCTTGACCGGAGGCGGAGAGACCCAGTACTTC. It yields the protein CASLTGGGETQYF.

The chain uses TRBV25-1 and TRBJ2-1, with 11 bases lining up with TRBD2. The V and J ends lost 3 bases and 13 bases, in that order; junction bases with no gene match: 14. Germline loops: CDR1 MGHDK, CDR2 SYGVNS. The length of the CDR3 is 16 residues. CDR3 loop: CASSDGTSGQSGKQFF. CDR3 nucleotide sequence: TGTGCCAGCAGTGATGGGACTAGCGGACAAAGCGGGAAACAGTTCTTC.

V usage is TRBV19 and J usage is TRBJ2-1; D might be TRBD1 (5 bases). This CDR3 is built from 15 residues. V lost 5 bases, J lost 0 bases, and 11 bases lay in between. Looked up from germline, CDR1 is LNHDA and CDR2 is SQIVND (reference sequence). The CDR3 nucleotides read TGTGCCAGTAGTGTAACAGGTAGCTCCTACAATGAGCAGTTCTTC. It yields the protein CASSVTGSSYNEQFF.

The V and J genes are TRBV2 and TRBJ2-1; TRBD2 matches at 10 bases. The junction had 10 bases not matched to a gene; V was cut back by 7 bases and J by 4 bases. CDR3 size: 16 residues. The germline V gene has CDR1 SNHLY and CDR2 FYNNEI. The CDR3 region is CASTDPRTSGYNEQFF. CDR3 nucleotides: TGTGCCAGCACCGATCCGCGGACTAGCGGATACAATGAGCAGTTCTTC.

CDR3 protein: CASSDVFGVSYEQYF. In nucleotides, the CDR3 is TGTGCCAGCTCGGATGTATTCGGGGTGAGCTACGAGCAGTACTTC. The chain links TRBV18 to TRBJ2-7, with a tentative D call TRBD2 (5 bases). The CDR3 covers 15 residues. V lost 6 bases, J lost 3 bases, and 18 bases lay in between. Germline loops: CDR1 KGHSH, CDR2 LQKENI.

The V call is TRBV18, the J call TRBJ2-3; TRBD2 matches at 8 bases. Germline CDR1 is KGHSH and CDR2 is LQKENI. V shed 1 base, J shed 3 bases, and the junction held 9 bases outside the gene matches. CDR3 size: 17 residues. In DNA form, the CDR3 reads TGTGCCAGCTCACCACTGGGGCCGGGACTAGATACAGATACGCAGTATTTT. Amino acid sequence: CASSPLGPGLDTDTQYF.

The chain recombines TRBV5-1 with TRBJ2-7, with D perhaps matching TRBD2 (7 bases). The ends were cut back, 2 bases at V and 2 bases at J, with 11 bases in the middle. The germline CDR1 and CDR2 sequences are SGHRS and YFSETQ. The CDR3 runs 14 residues. CDR3 in amino acids: CASSFGGGTYEQYF. The CDR3 DNA is TGCGCCAGCAGCTTCGGCGGGGGCACCTACGAGCAGTACTTC.

This chain joins TRBV27 and TRBJ2-7, with a possible D match to TRBD2 (6 bases). In germline, CDR1 is MNHEY, CDR2 SMNVEV (reference sequence). The length of the CDR3 is 11 residues. Trimming pared 5 bases from V and 7 bases from J, leaving 9 bases between. CDR3 in amino acids: CASSPGSEQYF. The CDR3 DNA follows: TGTGCCAGCAGTCCCGGGAGTGAGCAGTACTTC.

This clone was observed a single time. The V gene is TRBV24-1, the J gene TRBJ2-2; TRBD1 matches at 9 bases. The germline V gene has CDR1 KGHDR and CDR2 SFDVKD. Losses at the gene ends were 9 bases for V and 5 bases for J; bases not matched to a gene: 9. There are 15 residues in the CDR3. CDR3 residues: CATLINRGRTGELFF. The CDR3 DNA follows: TGTGCCACCCTCATCAACAGGGGGCGAACCGGGGAGCTGTTTTTT.

The genes are TRBV27 and TRBJ2-5, with D uncertain. The CDR3 length is 13 residues. Germline V gives CDR1 MNHEY, CDR2 SMNVEV (reference sequence). V lost 3 bases to trimming and J lost 5 bases, with 10 bases between them. For the CDR3, the DNA is TGTGCCAGCAGTTTCCTTCCTCTTGAGACCCAGTACTTC. As protein: CASSFLPLETQYF.

The chain joins TRBV19 to TRBJ2-2, with 9 nucleotides matching TRBD1. V dropped 5 bases and J dropped 6; count of bases not matched to a gene: 4. CDR1 is LNHDA and CDR2 is SQIVND in the germline V gene (reference sequence). The CDR3 totals 14 residues. In DNA, the CDR3 is TGTGCCAGTAGTCCCCGGGACAGGGCCGGGGAGCTGTTTTTT. Its protein is CASSPRDRAGELFF. The full variable domain, in which reference TRBV19 and TRBJ2-2 provide the parts outside the CDR3, is DGGITQSPKYLFRKEGQNVTLSCEQNLNHDAMYWYRQDPGQGLRLIYYSQIVNDFQKGDIAEGYSVSREKKESFPLTVTSAQKNPTAFYLCASSPRDRAGELFFGEGSRLTVL.